Here is one T cell receptor beta chain with its context. The sample originates from a study of blood T cell repertoires in COVID-19. As for the study in general: From the United States, Italy and Spain came samples of acute and convalescent COVID-19.

Under the authors' procedure: Estimation of nucleated cell counts was performed using reference gene primer amplification. Only in-frame clones appear in the TCRdb table, and some are missing; sequencing was by immunoSEQ multiplex PCR. The V and J calls and clone size were taken over from that table, and D and trimming were inferred from the DNA. This sample has around 120,000 clones, with under 80% found just once. The specimen was peripheral blood. The sequence derives from a man aged 50 to 59 with acute or convalescent COVID-19.

CDR3 amino acids: CASSPAGGGWNQPQHF. CDR3 in DNA: TGTGCCAGCTCCCCGGCCGGGGGAGGGTGGAATCAGCCCCAGCATTTT. This chain joins TRBV6-6 and TRBJ1-5, with D possibly TRBD1 on 5 matching bases. CDR1 MNHNY and CDR2 SVGAGI come from the germline V gene (reference sequence). The CDR3 spans 16 residues. The V gene lost 8 bases and the J gene lost 4 bases, with 21 bases spanning the gap.